The entry below gives a single T cell receptor (beta chain) sequence along with its context. This sample was taken from a study of T cell changes during pregnancy in multiple sclerosis. Sequencing used immunoSEQ multiplex PCR; TCRdb keeps in-frame clones, though not all of them. The sample carries 50,000 or so clones, 91% recorded once. V shed 5 bases, J shed 3 bases, and the junction held 7 bases outside the gene matches. Germline V gives CDR1 LNHDA, CDR2 SQIVND (reference sequence). The CDR3 is made up of 15 amino acids. This rearrangement joins TRBV19 to TRBJ2-7; 10 positions match TRBD1. This receptor was obtained from a female donor with multiple sclerosis, enrolled in a pregnancy study. Sequencing used CD8+ T cells from peripheral blood mononuclear cells, obtained after pregnancy. The CDR3 DNA follows: TGTGCCAGTAGTCCGGGGACAGGGGCTTTCTACGAGCAGTACTTC. Translated: CASSPGTGAFYEQYF.